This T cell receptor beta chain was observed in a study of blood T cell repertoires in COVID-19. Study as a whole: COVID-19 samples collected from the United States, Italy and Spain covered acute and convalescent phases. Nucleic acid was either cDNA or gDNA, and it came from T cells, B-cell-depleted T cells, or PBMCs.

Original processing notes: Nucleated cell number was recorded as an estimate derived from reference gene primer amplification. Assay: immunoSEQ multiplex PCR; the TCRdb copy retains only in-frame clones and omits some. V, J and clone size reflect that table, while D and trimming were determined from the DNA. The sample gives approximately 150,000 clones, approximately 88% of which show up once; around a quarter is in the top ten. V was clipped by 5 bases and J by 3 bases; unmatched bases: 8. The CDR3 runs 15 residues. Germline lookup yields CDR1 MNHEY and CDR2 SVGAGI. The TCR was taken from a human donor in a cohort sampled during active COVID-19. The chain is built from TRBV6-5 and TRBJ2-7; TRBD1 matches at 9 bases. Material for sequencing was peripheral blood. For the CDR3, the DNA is TGTGCCAGCAGTCCCGGTAACAGGGGGCACTACGAGCAGTACTTC. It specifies CASSPGNRGHYEQYF.